These 3 T cell receptor beta chains share one sample of origin, sequenced in a study of T-cell reconstitution after alpha-beta-depleted transplantation in children. Molecular barcoding with unique molecular identifiers was used for the TCRbeta library. TCRdb processed the PCR reads anew with MiXCR; each CDR3 protein has one entry. The table has approximately 490,000 distinct CDR3 sequences, roughly an eighth seen once; the top ten hold around 6%. The sample was PBMCs from the stem cell graft donor, taken from the stem cell graft. Receptor source: a human donor who donated a stem cell graft to a child with combined immunodeficiency.

This clonotype was seen many times. The chain links TRBV12-3 or TRBV12-4 to TRBJ2-2, with D possibly being TRBD1 or TRBD2 (6 bases each). The CDR3 is 15 residues long. Deletions cut 0 bases from V and 4 bases from J, with 9 bases between. The CDR3 is CASSLARGGTGELFF. CDR3 in DNA: TGTGCCAGCAGTTTAGCCAGGGGAGGCACCGGGGAGCTGTTTTTT.

At least ten counts were recorded for this clonotype. V gene TRBV5-1 combines with J gene TRBJ2-2; 9 positions agree with TRBD1. There are 14 residues in the CDR3. V trimming: 3 bases; J trimming: 5 bases; junction bases outside the gene matches: 2. Looked up from germline, CDR1 is SGHRS and CDR2 is YFSETQ. Here the CDR3 DNA reads TGCGCCAGCAGCTCACAGGGGGCAACCGGGGAGCTGTTTTTT. It yields the protein CASSSQGATGELFF.

This rearrangement joins TRBV3-1 to TRBJ2-3, with TRBD2 matching 8 bases. The CDR3 sequence is 15 residues long. V trimming: 1 base; J trimming: 5 bases; junction bases outside the gene matches: 5. Germline assignment: CDR1 LGHDT and CDR2 YNNKEL (reference sequence). CDR3 bases: TGTGCCAGCAGCCAAGTAGCAGCGGGGGAAGATACGCAGTATTTT. This sequence encodes CASSQVAAGEDTQYF.